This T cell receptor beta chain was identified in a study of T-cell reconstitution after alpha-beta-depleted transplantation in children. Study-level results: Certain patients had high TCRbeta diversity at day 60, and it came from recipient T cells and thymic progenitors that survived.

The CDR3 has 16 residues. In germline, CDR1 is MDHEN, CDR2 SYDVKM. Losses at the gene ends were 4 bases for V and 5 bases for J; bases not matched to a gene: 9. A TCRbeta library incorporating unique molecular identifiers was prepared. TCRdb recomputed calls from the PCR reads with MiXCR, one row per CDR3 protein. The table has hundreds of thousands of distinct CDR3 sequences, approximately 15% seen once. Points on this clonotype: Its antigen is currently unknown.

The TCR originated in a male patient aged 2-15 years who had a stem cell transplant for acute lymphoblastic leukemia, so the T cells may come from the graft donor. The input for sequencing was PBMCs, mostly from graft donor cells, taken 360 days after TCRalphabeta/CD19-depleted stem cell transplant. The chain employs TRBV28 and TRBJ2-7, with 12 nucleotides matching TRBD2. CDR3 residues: CASSSPTSGRGHEQYF. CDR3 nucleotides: TGTGCCAGCAGTTCCCCGACTAGCGGGAGAGGCCACGAGCAGTACTTC.